This T cell receptor beta chain was identified in a study of CXCR3-negative and CXCR3-positive naive CD8 T cells. UMI-labeled 5' RACE yielded the TRB cDNA libraries. TCRdb re-called the 5' RACE reads; one entry per CDR3 protein, DNA not given. This sample contains tens of thousands of distinct CDR3 sequences. The CDR3 totals 14 residues. Germline CDR1 is LGHDT and CDR2 is YNNKEL (reference sequence). Study outcomes and limitations: CXCR3-negative naive cells had less hydrophobic TRB CDR3s than did CXCR3-positive naive cells.

A remark on this clonotype: Its antigen is undetermined.

Sequencing was done on a sample of naive CXCR3- CD8+ T cells from blood. Subset in this sample: CD45RO-CCR7+CD27+CD95- naive CD8+ T cells lacking CXCR3 (TNR3-). The V call is TRBV3-1, the J call TRBJ2-7; TCRdb indicates TRBD1, and absent DNA this call remains unverified. This TCR derives from a human donor in good health. Some clones in this sample may be carry-over from other donors' samples. The CDR3 sequence is CASSQATGVGEQYF.